Presented here are 27 T cell receptor beta chains from one specimen sequenced in a study of response to subunit inactivated influenza vaccine. TCRdb reprocessed the RT-PCR reads with MiXCR, giving one entry per CDR3 protein. The sample lists 500,000 to 750,000 distinct CDR3 sequences; around 13% were seen once. This material consisted of PBMCs from blood, taken roughly 12 days after vaccination. These receptors were collected from a man aged 45 to 65 who received an inactivated influenza vaccine.

The rearrangement links TRBV7-9 to TRBJ2-2; perhaps TRBD2 as D (6 bases). The germline gives CDR1 SEHNR, CDR2 FQNEAQ (reference sequence). The CDR3 is 14 amino acids. V gave up 6 bases and J gave up 3 bases, with 11 bases separating them. CDR3 residues: CASRLTSYTGELFF. As DNA, the CDR3 is TGTGCCAGCAGACTGACTAGTTACACCGGGGAGCTGTTTTTT.

Comment on this clonotype: Possible read error: a much larger clone is one base away. CDR3 DNA: TGTGCCAGCAGCTTAGGGTGGGAAAACTATGGCTACACCTTC. Its translation: CASSLGWENYGYTF. The chain has TRBV7-2 and TRBJ1-2; unclear D gene. The germline V gene has CDR1 SGHTA and CDR2 FQGNSA. V was pared by 1 base and J by 2 bases, with 8 bases between. This CDR3 is 14 amino acids long.

This clonotype was picked up one time. The J gene is TRBJ1-5, the V gene TRBV19, with D possibly TRBD1 on 6 matching bases. The CDR3 length is 16 residues. The germline V gene encodes CDR1 LNHDA and CDR2 SQIVND (reference sequence). V lost 3 bases to trimming and J lost 4 bases, with 16 bases between them. CDR3 residues: CASSIRSGGANQPQHF. The CDR3 nucleotides are TGTGCCAGTAGTATTAGGTCGGGGGGCGCAAATCAGCCCCAGCATTTT.

In its sample, this clonotype was seen a few times. V and J are TRBV28 and TRBJ1-2, with unresolved D. The CDR3 is 12 amino acids. Trimming pared 5 bases from V and 2 bases from J, leaving 6 bases between. CDR1 MDHEN and CDR2 SYDVKM come from the germline V gene. CDR3 protein: CASSPQNYGYTF. As DNA, the CDR3 is TGTGCCAGCAGTCCCCAAAACTATGGCTACACCTTC.

This clonotype came up a few times. The chain employs TRBV5-6 and TRBJ1-5, with D perhaps TRBD1 (6 bases). V was pared by 6 bases and J by 1 base, with 14 bases between. Germline-derived CDR1 and CDR2 are SGHDT and YYEEEE. There are 15 residues in the CDR3. The CDR3 protein is CASTKGHRSNQPQHF. DNA of the CDR3: TGTGCCAGCACCAAGGGACACCGGAGCAATCAGCCCCAGCATTTT.

The chain employs TRBV6-5 and TRBJ1-1; D is possibly TRBD1 (5 bases). The CDR3 has 14 amino acids. Germline-derived CDR1 and CDR2 are MNHEY and SVGAGI. V was shortened by 0 bases and J by 4 bases, with 9 bases between the two germline ends. The CDR3 DNA is TGTGCCAGCAGTTACTCTGGGAGGGGCACTGAAGCTTTCTTT. Protein: CASSYSGRGTEAFF.

This clonotype was counted many times. V and J are TRBV4-1 and TRBJ1-2, with D possibly TRBD1 on 6 matching bases. Trimming took 1 base from V and 8 from J, leaving 17 bases between them. This CDR3 spans 15 amino acids. Germline lookup yields CDR1 MGHRA and CDR2 YSYEKL. The CDR3 reads CASSQGTNRDGGYTF. The CDR3 DNA sequence: TGCGCCAGCAGCCAAGGGACAAACAGGGACGGCGGCTACACCTTC.

This clonotype was picked up a small number of times. The chain links TRBV24-1 to TRBJ2-1; no reliable D call. V dropped 7 bases and J dropped 7 bases, with 16 bases sitting between them. The CDR3 consists of 14 residues. The V gene's germline CDR1 is KGHDR and CDR2 SFDVKD. CDR3 loop: CATRDPRWGNEQFF. The CDR3 nucleotides read TGTGCCACCAGAGACCCCCGTTGGGGAAATGAGCAGTTCTTC.

The chain combines TRBV28 with TRBJ2-4; 7 bases line up with TRBD1. Per the germline V gene, CDR1 is MDHEN and CDR2 is SYDVKM. The CDR3 covers 17 residues. V lost 5 bases to trimming and J lost 1 base; unmatched junction nucleotides: 11. CDR3 residues: CASSLPLDRAAKNIQYF. The DNA of the CDR3 is TGTGCCAGCAGTCTTCCACTTGACAGGGCGGCCAAAAACATTCAGTACTTC.

This clonotype has more than one count but fewer than ten. The rearrangement links TRBV6-5 to TRBJ2-7; D possibly corresponds to TRBD2 (6 bases). Trimming left V 2 bases short and J 3 bases short, with 14 bases between. Per the germline V gene, CDR1 is MNHEY and CDR2 is SVGAGI. CDR3 size: 15 residues. CDR3 sequence reads: CASSYGGGGRYEQYF. CDR3 DNA: TGTGCCAGCAGTTACGGTGGGGGAGGACGCTACGAGCAGTACTTC.

The rearrangement links TRBV7-9 to TRBJ1-1; 8 nucleotides line up with TRBD1. V was pared by 4 bases and J by 6 bases, with 7 bases of the junction left unmatched. The CDR3 extends over 14 amino acids. Germline V gene lookup returns CDR1 SEHNR and CDR2 FQNEAQ (reference sequence). In DNA, the CDR3 is TGTGCCAGCAGCTCGACAGGGGTTATGTCTGAAGCTTTCTTT. Translation: CASSSTGVMSEAFF.

This chain joins TRBV20-1 and TRBJ1-5; 10 bases fit TRBD1. The germline V gene encodes CDR1 DFQATT and CDR2 SNEGSKA (reference sequence). The trim removed 0 bases at V and 3 bases at J, leaving 5 bases unmatched. CDR3 size: 16 residues. The chain's CDR3 is CSAREGTGAPNQPQHF. DNA for the CDR3: TGCAGTGCTAGAGAGGGGACAGGGGCCCCCAATCAGCCCCAGCATTTT.

This chain connects TRBV3-1 to TRBJ2-3; D not certain. The length of the CDR3 is 12 residues. CDR1 is LGHDT, CDR2 YNNKEL, per germline (reference sequence). V was trimmed by 4 bases and J by 6 bases, leaving 8 bases between them. For the CDR3, the DNA is TGTGCCAGCAGCCCACGGGTGGATACGCAGTATTTT. The encoded protein is CASSPRVDTQYF.

The chain recombines TRBV7-2 with TRBJ1-2, with 9 bases identical to TRBD1. CDR3 size: 15 residues. J lost 6 bases, V lost 2 bases, and 7 bases had no gene match. From germline, CDR1 is SGHTA and CDR2 FQGNSA. For the CDR3, the DNA is TGTGCCAGCAGCTTATCACCGGGACAGGGAGATGGCTACACCTTC. It yields the protein CASSLSPGQGDGYTF.

This clonotype came up a few times. V usage is TRBV7-9 and J usage is TRBJ2-7; possibly TRBD1 for D (7 bases). The ends were cut back, 6 bases at V and 2 bases at J, with 14 bases in the middle. CDR3 length: 14 residues. The V gene's germline CDR1 is SEHNR and CDR2 FQNEAQ (reference sequence). This chain's CDR3 is CASRSAGQPYEQYF. The CDR3 bases are TGTGCCAGCAGGTCCGCGGGACAGCCCTACGAGCAGTACTTC.

This clonotype has just a few counts. This chain joins TRBV5-1 and TRBJ1-1, with D unresolved. Germline V gene lookup returns CDR1 SGHRS and CDR2 YFSETQ. The CDR3 extends over 13 amino acids. Deletions cut 7 bases from V and 0 bases from J, with 10 bases between. CDR3 DNA: TGCGCCAGCGGAACAGCTATGAACACTGAAGCTTTCTTT. The encoded protein is CASGTAMNTEAFF.

This clonotype came up a few times. J is TRBJ2-3 and V is TRBV12-3 or TRBV12-4, with no clear D. V lost 2 bases to trimming and J lost 5 bases, with 11 bases between them. CDR3 length equals 14 residues. The CDR3 reads CASSLRPVGDTQYF. In DNA form, the CDR3 reads TGTGCCAGCAGTTTAAGGCCGGTGGGAGATACGCAGTATTTT.

This clonotype was observed at least ten times. The chain joins TRBV11-2 to TRBJ1-4, with 10 nucleotides matching TRBD1. From germline, CDR1 is SGHAT and CDR2 FQNNGV. V was clipped by 5 bases and J by 6 bases; unmatched bases: 6. This CDR3 comprises 15 residues. The CDR3 here is CASSILTGGYEKLFF. As DNA, the CDR3 is TGTGCCAGCAGCATTTTGACAGGGGGCTATGAAAAACTGTTTTTT.

The chain carries TRBV4-1 and TRBJ2-7; D is unresolved. The V gene lost 0 bases and the J gene lost 1 base, with 10 bases spanning the gap. Germline V gene data show CDR1 as MGHRA and CDR2 as YSYEKL. This CDR3 contains 15 residues. CDR3 protein: CASSQEGSASYEQYF. The CDR3 nucleotides read TGCGCCAGCAGCCAAGAAGGTTCAGCGTCCTACGAGCAGTACTTC.

This clonotype was detected ten times or more. The chain couples TRBV10-2 to TRBJ2-3; D unresolved. The CDR3 sequence is 12 residues long. CDR1 and CDR2 (germline): WSHSY, SAAADI. With 3 bases removed from V and 5 bases from J, the gap between germline ends came to 6 bases. CDR3 sequence (DNA): TGCGCCAGCAGTGAAATCCGAGATACGCAGTATTTT. Encoded protein: CASSEIRDTQYF.

This clonotype has just a few counts. This rearrangement joins TRBV20-1 to TRBJ2-3, with 9 bases that match TRBD2. CDR1 is DFQATT, CDR2 SNEGSKA, per germline (reference sequence). This CDR3 is 19 amino acids long. The J segment lost 2 bases and the V segment lost 0 bases, leaving 15 bases of the junction unmatched. In DNA, the CDR3 is TGCAGTGCTAGAGATTTTGATAGCGGGGGATTCTCGGCCACAGATACGCAGTATTTT. It specifies CSARDFDSGGFSATDTQYF.

This clonotype was counted a few times. The gene calls are TRBV4-1 and TRBJ2-2, with TRBD1 matching over 8 bases. After removal of 3 bases from V and 7 bases from J, the junction contained 4 bases not matched to a gene. The CDR3 consists of 14 residues. Germline CDR1 MGHRA, CDR2 YSYEKL. The DNA for the CDR3 is TGCGCCAGCAGCCATGACACAGGGGGCGGGGAGCTGTTTTTT. This sequence encodes CASSHDTGGGELFF.

V and J are TRBV5-1 and TRBJ1-1, with TRBD1 matching 7 bases. CDR3 size: 15 residues. Trimming at V came to 4 bases and at J to 7 bases, leaving 13 bases not matched to a gene. Looked up from germline, CDR1 is SGHRS and CDR2 is YFSETQ. The CDR3 DNA is TGCGCCAGCAGCCCGGAAACAGGGGATGGATTTGAAGCTTTCTTT. This gives the protein CASSPETGDGFEAFF.

The table lists this clonotype with a few counts. This chain connects TRBV7-2 to TRBJ2-1, with D unresolved. The CDR3 runs to 11 residues. Per the germline V gene, CDR1 is SGHTA and CDR2 is FQGNSA. V dropped 1 base and J dropped 9 bases, with 4 bases sitting between them. Here the CDR3 reads CASSLVSEQFF. In DNA form, the CDR3 reads TGTGCCAGCAGCTTAGTAAGTGAGCAGTTCTTC.

Ten or more counts support this clonotype. The chain joins TRBV6-1 to TRBJ1-1; D might be TRBD1 (5 bases). This CDR3 has 14 amino acids. Germline V CDR1 and CDR2: MNHNS, SASEGT. The germline V and J ends were trimmed by 5 bases and 0 bases, with 10 bases remaining between them. CDR3 protein: CASSPLTVNTEAFF. For the CDR3, the DNA is TGTGCCAGCAGTCCGCTGACAGTGAACACTGAAGCTTTCTTT.

The V call is TRBV15, the J call TRBJ1-1, with TRBD1 as a possible D gene (5 bases). Germline CDR1 is LNHNV and CDR2 is YYDKDF (reference sequence). Trimming pared 4 bases from V and 0 bases from J, leaving 12 bases between. The CDR3 is 15 amino acids. For the CDR3, the DNA is TGTGCCACCAGCAACCACAGGAGAATGAACACTGAAGCTTTCTTT. Protein sequence: CATSNHRRMNTEAFF.

The chain links TRBV7-3 to TRBJ2-1, with D maybe TRBD2 (6 bases). Germline values: CDR1 SGHTA, CDR2 FQGTGA. The V end was cut by 1 base, the J end by 10 bases, with 11 bases between. The CDR3 length is 13 residues. In DNA form, the CDR3 reads TGTGCCAGCAGCTTAAGACGGGCGGGAGAGCAGTTCTTC. Translating gives CASSLRRAGEQFF. Full variable domain (rest looked up from reference TRBV7-3 and TRBJ2-1): GAGVSQTPSNKVTEKGKYVELRCDPISGHTALYWYRQSLGQGPEFLIYFQGTGAADDSGLPNDRFFAVRPEGSVSTLKIQRTERGDSAVYLCASSLRRAGEQFFGPGTRLTVL.